The present T cell receptor (beta chain) was sequenced within a study of blood T cell repertoires in COVID-19. Profiling relied on immunoSEQ multiplex PCR, and the TCRdb table lists in-frame clones only, not all of them. The sample includes around 400,000 clones, about 88% of them seen just once. The CDR3 has 13 amino acids. Germline loops: CDR1 SNHLY, CDR2 FYNNEI. The V end lost 6 bases, the J end lost 6 bases, and 11 bases lay between the germline ends. V and J are TRBV2 and TRBJ1-4, with a weak D call TRBD1 (5 bases). This receptor was taken from a woman in her late teens or twenties who had been exposed to COVID-19. Sequencing was done on a sample of PBMCs or T cells enriched from blood (not recorded which). CDR3 nucleotides: TGTGCCAGCAGCGCGAACAGGCATGAAAAACTGTTTTTT. It encodes CASSANRHEKLFF.